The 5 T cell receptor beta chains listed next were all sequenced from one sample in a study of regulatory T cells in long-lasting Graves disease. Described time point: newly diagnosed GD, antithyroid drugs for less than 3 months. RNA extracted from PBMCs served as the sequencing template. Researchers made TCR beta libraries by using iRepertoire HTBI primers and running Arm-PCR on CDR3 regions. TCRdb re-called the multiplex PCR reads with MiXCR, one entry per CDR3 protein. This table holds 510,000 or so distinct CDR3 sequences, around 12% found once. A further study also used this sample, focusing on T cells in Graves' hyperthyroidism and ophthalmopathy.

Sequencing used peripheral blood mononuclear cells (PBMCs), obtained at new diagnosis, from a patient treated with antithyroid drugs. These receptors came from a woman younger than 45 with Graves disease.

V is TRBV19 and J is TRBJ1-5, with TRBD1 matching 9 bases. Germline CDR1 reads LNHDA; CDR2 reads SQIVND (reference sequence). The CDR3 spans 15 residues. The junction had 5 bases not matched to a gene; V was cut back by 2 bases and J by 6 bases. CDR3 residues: CASSILDRGGQPQHF. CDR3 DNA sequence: TGTGCCAGTAGTATACTGGACAGGGGCGGTCAGCCCCAGCATTTT. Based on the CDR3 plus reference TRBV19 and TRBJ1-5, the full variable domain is DGGITQSPKYLFRKEGQNVTLSCEQNLNHDAMYWYRQDPGQGLRLIYYSQIVNDFQKGDIAEGYSVSREKKESFPLTVTSAQKNPTAFYLCASSILDRGGQPQHFGDGTRLSIL.

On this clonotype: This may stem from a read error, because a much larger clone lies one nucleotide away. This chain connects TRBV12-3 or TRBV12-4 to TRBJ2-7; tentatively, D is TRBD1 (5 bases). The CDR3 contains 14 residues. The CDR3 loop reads CGSSLWGRHYEQYF. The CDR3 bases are TGTGGCAGCAGCTTATGGGGCCGCCACTACGAGCAGTACTTC.

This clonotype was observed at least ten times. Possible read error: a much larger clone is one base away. The CDR3 loop is CASENRQGTQYF. The CDR3 coding sequence is TGTGCCAGCGAGAACAGGCAAGGGACCCAGTACTTC. This sequence joins TRBV2 and TRBJ2-5, with a possible D match to TRBD1 (5 bases). Germline-derived CDR1 and CDR2 are SNHLY and FYNNEI. This CDR3 spans 12 amino acids. Supplemented by reference TRBV2 and TRBJ2-5, the full variable domain reads EPEVTQTPSHQVTQMGQEVILRCVPISNHLYFYWYRQILGQKVEFLVSFYNNEISEKSEIFDDQFSVERPDGSNFTLKIRSTKLEDSAMYFCASENRQGTQYFGPGTRLLVL.

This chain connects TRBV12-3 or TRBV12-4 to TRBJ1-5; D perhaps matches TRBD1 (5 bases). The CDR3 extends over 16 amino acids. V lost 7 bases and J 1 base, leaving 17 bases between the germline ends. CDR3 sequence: CASTSQGERSNQPQHF. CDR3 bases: TGTGCCAGCACCTCCCAGGGAGAAAGGAGCAATCAGCCCCAGCATTTT.

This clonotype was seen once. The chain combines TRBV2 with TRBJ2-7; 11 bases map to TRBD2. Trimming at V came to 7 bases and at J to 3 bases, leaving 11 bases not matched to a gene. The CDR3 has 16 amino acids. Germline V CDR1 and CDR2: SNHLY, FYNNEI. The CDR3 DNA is TGTGCCAGCACCAAGGGGGTAGCGGGAGGGGGCTACGAGCAGTACTTC. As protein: CASTKGVAGGGYEQYF.